This T cell receptor beta chain was captured by sequencing in a study of shared clonotypes between healthy human individuals. This clone occurred once. Samples underwent the assay at deep level. Sequencing used immunoSEQ multiplex PCR; TCRdb keeps in-frame clones, though not all of them. The profile shows about 470,000 clones, roughly three quarters of them singletons. The source material was PBMCs. This TCR was recovered from a woman in her thirties or forties in good health. Some clones in this sample may be carry-over from other donors' samples.

The DNA for the CDR3 is TGTGCCAGTAGTATAGCGGGGGACAACGCCGGTTTGATCTATGGCTACACCTTC. It codes for CASSIAGDNAGLIYGYTF. The genes are TRBV19 and TRBJ1-2; D perhaps matches TRBD1 (6 bases). This CDR3 has 18 residues. Germline CDR1 LNHDA, CDR2 SQIVND (reference sequence). V lost 1 base and J lost 4, with 22 bases in between.